Shown below are 19 T cell receptor beta chains from a single sample sequenced in a study of cytomegalovirus exposure and HLA in healthy donors. Only in-frame clones appear in the TCRdb table, and some are missing; sequencing was by immunoSEQ multiplex PCR. The repertoire holds about 74,000 clones, with around 94% as singletons. The sample was PBMCs. These receptors were taken from a woman under 30 in good health and CMV-seropositive.

This clone was seen just once. This chain links TRBV4-1 with TRBJ1-1; a weak D match, TRBD1 (5 bases). Trimming cost V 5 bases and J 2 bases, with 12 bases left between them. The germline CDR1 and CDR2 sequences are MGHRA and YSYEKL. There are 14 residues in the CDR3. CDR3 sequence reads: CASSGGLANTEAFF. For the CDR3, the DNA is TGCGCCAGCAGCGGGGGACTGGCAAACACTGAAGCTTTCTTT.

This clone was found a few times. This chain links TRBV4-1 with TRBJ2-3; D is ambiguous. The V end lost 0 bases, the J end lost 2 bases, and 12 bases lay between the germline ends. The CDR3 contains 16 residues. Germline values: CDR1 MGHRA, CDR2 YSYEKL. CDR3 loop: CASSQDSMITTDTQYF. In DNA form, the CDR3 reads TGCGCCAGCAGCCAAGATTCTATGATTACCACAGATACGCAGTATTTT.

The gene calls are TRBV5-1 and TRBJ2-7, with TRBD2 matching over 8 bases. Looked up from germline, CDR1 is SGHRS and CDR2 is YFSETQ. V gave up 2 bases and J gave up 5 bases; unmatched junction bases: 6. The CDR3 spans 14 residues. This chain's CDR3 is CASSFREGPHEQYF. The CDR3 DNA follows: TGCGCCAGCAGCTTTCGGGAGGGCCCCCACGAGCAGTACTTC.

This CDR3 is CASSLGTGTPPWNTEAFF. CDR3 DNA sequence: TGTGCCAGCAGCTTGGGGACAGGTACTCCTCCGTGGAACACTGAAGCTTTCTTT. The V gene is TRBV5-6, the J gene TRBJ1-1; 7 bases are shared with TRBD1. Per germline, CDR1 SGHDT and CDR2 YYEEEE. Trimming removed 0 bases from V and 1 base from J; junction bases left unmatched: 12. This CDR3 spans 18 amino acids.

Concerning this clone: Other DNA sequences in this specimen translate into the identical CDR3. The chain recombines TRBV19 with TRBJ1-5, with TRBD1 matching 8 bases. CDR3 size: 14 residues. With V trimmed by 4 bases and J by 2 bases, 1 base remained unmatched. Germline V lookup: CDR1 LNHDA, CDR2 SQIVND (reference sequence). CDR3 in amino acids: CASSTTGGNQPQHF. The DNA for the CDR3 is TGTGCCAGTAGTACGACAGGGGGCAATCAGCCCCAGCATTTT.

The chain is built from TRBV2 and TRBJ2-5; the D gene is possibly TRBD1 (5 bases). V gave up 6 bases and J gave up 4 bases, with 6 bases separating them. In germline, CDR1 is SNHLY, CDR2 FYNNEI. This CDR3 is 11 amino acids long. The CDR3 reads CASRTGETQYF. CDR3 nucleotide sequence: TGTGCCAGCAGAACAGGAGAGACCCAGTACTTC.

In this sample, this clone turned up once. The V call is TRBV19, the J call TRBJ1-2, with D perhaps matching TRBD1 (6 bases). V lost 9 bases and J 0 bases, leaving 11 bases between the germline ends. Germline-derived CDR1 and CDR2 are LNHDA and SQIVND (reference sequence). This CDR3 spans 13 amino acids. In DNA, the CDR3 is TGTGCCAGCCAGGGGACCACTAACTATGGCTACACCTTC. This codes for CASQGTTNYGYTF.

The count of this clone is one. This chain links TRBV13 with TRBJ2-7, with 10 nucleotides matching TRBD1. The CDR3 consists of 19 residues. Trimming took 0 bases from V and 1 from J; bases not matched to a gene: 12. Germline CDR1 is PRHDT and CDR2 is FYEKMQ (reference sequence). Written as DNA, the CDR3 is TGTGCCAGCAGCTTAGGCCAGGGAAGAGGGACAGGGGTTTCCTACGAGCAGTACTTC. It is translated as CASSLGQGRGTGVSYEQYF.

The chain carries TRBV19 and TRBJ1-1, with 7 bases matching TRBD1. The CDR3 is 12 residues long. V lost 6 bases, J lost 10 bases, and 8 bases stayed unmatched. In germline, CDR1 is LNHDA, CDR2 SQIVND (reference sequence). The CDR3 protein is CASRGQNSGAFF. For the CDR3, the DNA is TGTGCCAGTAGGGGACAGAACTCTGGAGCTTTCTTT. The full variable domain, with the rest looked up from reference TRBV19 and TRBJ1-1, is DGGITQSPKYLFRKEGQNVTLSCEQNLNHDAMYWYRQDPGQGLRLIYYSQIVNDFQKGDIAEGYSVSREKKESFPLTVTSAQKNPTAFYLCASRGQNSGAFFGQGTRLTVV.

The chain carries TRBV10-2 and TRBJ2-2; D gene uncertain. Germline V gene lookup returns CDR1 WSHSY and CDR2 SAAADI. Trimming removed 4 bases at V and 6 bases at J, with 9 bases between. The CDR3 contains 13 residues. The CDR3 here is CASSGAGAGELFF. The CDR3 coding sequence is TGCGCCAGCAGTGGGGCAGGCGCCGGGGAGCTGTTTTTT.

This chain links TRBV5-4 with TRBJ1-2; TRBD1 is a possible D gene (6 bases). The CDR3 totals 14 residues. Trimming took 3 bases from V and 7 from J, leaving 16 bases between them. Germline CDR1 and CDR2: SGHNT and YYREEE (reference sequence). The chain's CDR3 is CASSSNSGDRGYTF. CDR3 bases: TGTGCCAGCAGCTCGAATTCAGGGGATCGTGGCTACACCTTC.

This chain links TRBV4-3 with TRBJ2-1; 13 positions match TRBD2. Germline CDR1 is LGHNA and CDR2 is YSLEER. The CDR3 sequence is 18 residues long. The V and J ends lost 5 bases and 0 bases, in that order; junction bases with no gene match: 7. As DNA, the CDR3 is TGCGCCAGCAGCGAAACTAGCGGGGGGGTCAGCTCCTACAATGAGCAGTTCTTC. Translation: CASSETSGGVSSYNEQFF.

This rearrangement joins TRBV6-5 to TRBJ2-7; D may be TRBD2 (5 bases). The germline CDR1 and CDR2 sequences are MNHEY and SVGAGI. The V end lost 0 bases, the J end lost 3 bases, and 9 bases lay between the germline ends. This CDR3 has 14 residues. The CDR3 nucleotides are TGTGCCAGCAGTTACTCCACTAGTCTCTACGAGCAGTACTTC. It yields the protein CASSYSTSLYEQYF.

The V and J genes are TRBV10-1 and TRBJ1-4, with D unresolved. Trimming removed 2 bases from V and 0 bases from J, with 10 bases in between. Looked up from germline, CDR1 is WNHNN and CDR2 is SYGVQD (reference sequence). The CDR3 runs 16 residues. Written as DNA, the CDR3 is TGCGCCAGCAGTGAGACATCAGGCTCAACTAATGAAAAACTGTTTTTT. It yields the protein CASSETSGSTNEKLFF.

This chain connects TRBV5-1 to TRBJ2-1; D gene ambiguous. Trimming cost V 4 bases and J 3 bases, with 17 bases left between them. This CDR3 region has 16 residues. CDR1 and CDR2 (germline): SGHRS, YFSETQ. The CDR3 sequence is CASSQSGWAGYNEQFF. The CDR3 DNA reads TGCGCCAGCAGCCAATCCGGCTGGGCAGGCTACAATGAGCAGTTCTTC.

The chain couples TRBV27 to TRBJ1-1; D is uncertain. Germline-derived CDR1 and CDR2 are MNHEY and SMNVEV (reference sequence). This CDR3 is 13 amino acids long. Between the trimmed V and J ends, which lost 1 base and 2 bases, there was a span of 5 bases. CDR3 residues: CASSLFKNTEAFF. As DNA, the CDR3 is TGTGCCAGCAGTTTATTTAAAAACACTGAAGCTTTCTTT.

The rearrangement joins TRBV7-7 to TRBJ2-2; the D is unclear. The CDR3 sequence is 12 residues long. In germline, CDR1 is SSHAT, CDR2 FNYEAQ (reference sequence). Here the CDR3 reads CAIPGAPGELFF. The CDR3 DNA reads TGTGCTATCCCCGGAGCCCCAGGGGAGCTGTTTTTT.

The CDR3 here is CASSREGNTEAFF. The CDR3 DNA is TGCGCCAGTTCACGGGAGGGGAACACTGAAGCTTTCTTT. V gene TRBV5-1 combines with J gene TRBJ1-1, with no clear D. CDR3 length: 13 residues. Looked up from germline, CDR1 is SGHRS and CDR2 is YFSETQ. Trimming took off 8 bases at V and 1 base at J, with 12 bases between the two ends.

This chain joins TRBV7-9 and TRBJ2-5; 11 bases match TRBD2. Germline V gives CDR1 SEHNR, CDR2 FQNEAQ (reference sequence). V trimming: 1 base; J trimming: 4 bases; junction bases outside the gene matches: 11. This CDR3 is built from 18 residues. The CDR3 loop reads CASSLGGSGRAYGETQYF. DNA for the CDR3: TGTGCCAGCAGCTTAGGGGGTAGCGGGAGGGCCTATGGAGAGACCCAGTACTTC.